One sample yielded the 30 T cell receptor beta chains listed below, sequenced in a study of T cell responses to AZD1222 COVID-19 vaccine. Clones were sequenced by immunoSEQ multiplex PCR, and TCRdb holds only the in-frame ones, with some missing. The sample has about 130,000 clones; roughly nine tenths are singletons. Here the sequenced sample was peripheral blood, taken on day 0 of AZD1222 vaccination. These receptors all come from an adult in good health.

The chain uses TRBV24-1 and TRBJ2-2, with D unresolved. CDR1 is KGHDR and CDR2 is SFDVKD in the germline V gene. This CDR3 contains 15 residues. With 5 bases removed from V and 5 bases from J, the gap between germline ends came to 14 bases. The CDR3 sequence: CATSADGSLTGELFF. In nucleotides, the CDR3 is TGTGCCACCAGTGCAGACGGCAGTTTAACCGGGGAGCTGTTTTTT.

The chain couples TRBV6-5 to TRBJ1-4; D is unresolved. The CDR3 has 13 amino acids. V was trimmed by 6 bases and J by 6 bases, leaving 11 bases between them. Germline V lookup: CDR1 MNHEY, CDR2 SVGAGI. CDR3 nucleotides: TGTGCCAGCAGCCCCGCAGGCCATGAAAAACTGTTTTTT. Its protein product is CASSPAGHEKLFF.

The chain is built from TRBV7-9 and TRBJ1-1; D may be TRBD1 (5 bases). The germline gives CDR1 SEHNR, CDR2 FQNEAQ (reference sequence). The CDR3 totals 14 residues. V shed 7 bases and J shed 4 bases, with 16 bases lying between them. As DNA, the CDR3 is TGTGCCAGCATCATTGACAGAGGGAGCACTGAAGCTTTCTTT. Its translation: CASIIDRGSTEAFF.

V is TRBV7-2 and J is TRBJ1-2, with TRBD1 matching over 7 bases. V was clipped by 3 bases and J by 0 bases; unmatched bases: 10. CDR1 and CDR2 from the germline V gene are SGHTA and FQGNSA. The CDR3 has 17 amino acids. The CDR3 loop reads CASSFDLNRGPNYGYTF. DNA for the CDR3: TGTGCCAGCAGCTTTGATCTAAACAGGGGACCTAACTATGGCTACACCTTC.

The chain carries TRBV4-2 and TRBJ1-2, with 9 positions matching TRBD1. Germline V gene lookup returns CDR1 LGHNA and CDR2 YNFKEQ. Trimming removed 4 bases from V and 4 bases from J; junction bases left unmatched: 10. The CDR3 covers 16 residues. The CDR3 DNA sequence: TGTGCCAGCAGCCTACAGACAGGGGGGTTTAGCTATGGCTACACCTTC. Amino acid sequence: CASSLQTGGFSYGYTF.

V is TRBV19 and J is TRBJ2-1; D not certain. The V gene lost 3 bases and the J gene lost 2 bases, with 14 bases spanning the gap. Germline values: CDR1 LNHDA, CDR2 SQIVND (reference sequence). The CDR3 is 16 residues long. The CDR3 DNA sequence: TGTGCCAGTAGTATGCTCCACCTCAACCCCTACAATGAGCAGTTCTTC. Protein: CASSMLHLNPYNEQFF.

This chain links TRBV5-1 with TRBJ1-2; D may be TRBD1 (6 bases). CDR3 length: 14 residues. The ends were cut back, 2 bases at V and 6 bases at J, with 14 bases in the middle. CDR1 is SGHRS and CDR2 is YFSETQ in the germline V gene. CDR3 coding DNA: TGCGCCAGCAGCTTAACAGGGTTGGGGGATGGCTACACCTTC. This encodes CASSLTGLGDGYTF.

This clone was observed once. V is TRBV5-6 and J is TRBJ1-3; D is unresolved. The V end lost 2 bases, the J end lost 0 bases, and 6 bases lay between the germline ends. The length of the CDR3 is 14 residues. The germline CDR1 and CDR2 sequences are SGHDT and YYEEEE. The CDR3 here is CASSFYGSGNTIYF. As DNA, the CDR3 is TGTGCCAGCAGCTTTTACGGCTCTGGAAACACCATATATTTT.

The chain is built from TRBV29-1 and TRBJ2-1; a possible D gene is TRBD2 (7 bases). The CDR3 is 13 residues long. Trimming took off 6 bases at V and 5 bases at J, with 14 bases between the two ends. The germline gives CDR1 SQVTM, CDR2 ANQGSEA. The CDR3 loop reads CSVRGEGHNEQFF. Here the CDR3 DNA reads TGCAGCGTGAGGGGGGAGGGGCACAATGAGCAGTTCTTC.

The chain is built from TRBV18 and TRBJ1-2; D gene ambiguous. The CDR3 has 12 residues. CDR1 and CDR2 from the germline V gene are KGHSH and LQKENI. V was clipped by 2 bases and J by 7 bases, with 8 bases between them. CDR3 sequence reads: CASSPGGSGYTF. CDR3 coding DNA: TGTGCCAGCTCACCAGGAGGGAGTGGCTACACCTTC. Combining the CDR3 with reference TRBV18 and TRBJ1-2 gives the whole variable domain NAGVMQNPRHLVRRRGQEARLRCSPMKGHSHVYWYRQLPEEGLKFMVYLQKENIIDESGMPKERFSAEFPKEGPSILRIQQVVRGDSAAYFCASSPGGSGYTFGSGTRLTVV.

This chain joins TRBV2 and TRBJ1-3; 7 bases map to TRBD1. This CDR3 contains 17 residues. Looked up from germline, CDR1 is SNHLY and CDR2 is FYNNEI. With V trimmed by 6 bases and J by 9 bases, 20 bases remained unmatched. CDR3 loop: CASSPGRDSSPGGTIYF. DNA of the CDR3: TGTGCCAGCAGCCCCGGAAGGGACAGTTCCCCTGGAGGCACCATATATTTT.

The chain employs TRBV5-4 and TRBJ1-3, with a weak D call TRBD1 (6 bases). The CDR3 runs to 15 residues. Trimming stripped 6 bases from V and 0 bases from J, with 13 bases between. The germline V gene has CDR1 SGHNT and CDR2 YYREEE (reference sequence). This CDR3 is CASNPGGASGNTIYF. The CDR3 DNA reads TGTGCCAGCAACCCTGGGGGGGCCTCTGGAAACACCATATATTTT.

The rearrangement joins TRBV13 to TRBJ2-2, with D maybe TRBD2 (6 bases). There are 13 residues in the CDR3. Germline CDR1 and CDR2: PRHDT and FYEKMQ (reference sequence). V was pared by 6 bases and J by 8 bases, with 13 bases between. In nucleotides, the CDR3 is TGTGCCAGCAGACTAGGGCGGGAAGGGGAGCTGTTTTTT. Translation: CASRLGREGELFF. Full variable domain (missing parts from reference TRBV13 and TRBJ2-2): AAGVIQSPRHLIKEKRETATLKCYPIPRHDTVYWYQQGPGQDPQFLISFYEKMQSDKGSIPDRFSAQQFSDYHSELNMSSLELGDSALYFCASRLGREGELFFGEGSRLTVL.

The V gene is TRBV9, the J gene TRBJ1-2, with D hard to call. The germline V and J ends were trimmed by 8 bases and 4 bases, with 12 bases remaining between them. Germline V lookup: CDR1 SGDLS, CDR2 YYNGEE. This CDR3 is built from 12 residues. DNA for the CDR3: TGTGCCAGTTCATCATCCGGCTATGGCTACACCTTC. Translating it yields CASSSSGYGYTF.

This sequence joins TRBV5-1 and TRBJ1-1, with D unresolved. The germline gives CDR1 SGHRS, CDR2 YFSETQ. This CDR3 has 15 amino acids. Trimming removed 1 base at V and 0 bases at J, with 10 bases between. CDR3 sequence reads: CASSLTEIMNTEAFF. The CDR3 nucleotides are TGCGCCAGCAGCTTGACGGAGATTATGAACACTGAAGCTTTCTTT.

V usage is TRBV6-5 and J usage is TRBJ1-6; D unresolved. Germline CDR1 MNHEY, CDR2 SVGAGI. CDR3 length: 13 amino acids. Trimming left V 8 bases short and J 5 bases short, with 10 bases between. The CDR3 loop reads CASGSMDNSPLHF. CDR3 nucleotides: TGTGCCAGCGGGTCAATGGATAATTCACCCCTCCACTTT.

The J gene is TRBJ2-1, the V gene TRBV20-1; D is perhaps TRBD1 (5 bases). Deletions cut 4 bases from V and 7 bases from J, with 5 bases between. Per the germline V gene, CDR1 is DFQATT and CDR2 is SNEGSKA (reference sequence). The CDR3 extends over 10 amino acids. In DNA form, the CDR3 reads TGCAGTGCTACAGGGAATGAGCAGTTCTTC. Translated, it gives CSATGNEQFF.

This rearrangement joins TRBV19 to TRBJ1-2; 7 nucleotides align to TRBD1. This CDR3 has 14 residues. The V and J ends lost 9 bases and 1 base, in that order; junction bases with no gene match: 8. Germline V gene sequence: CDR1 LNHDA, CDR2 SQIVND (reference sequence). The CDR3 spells CASRGAGGNYGYTF. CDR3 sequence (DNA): TGTGCCAGCAGGGGTGCAGGGGGTAACTATGGCTACACCTTC.

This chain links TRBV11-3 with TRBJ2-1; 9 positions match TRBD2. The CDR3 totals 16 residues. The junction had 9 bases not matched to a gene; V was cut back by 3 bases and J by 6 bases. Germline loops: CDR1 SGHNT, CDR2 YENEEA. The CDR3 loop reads CASSFGGLASRNEQFF. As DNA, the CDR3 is TGTGCCAGCAGCTTCGGTGGACTAGCGTCCCGCAATGAGCAGTTCTTC.

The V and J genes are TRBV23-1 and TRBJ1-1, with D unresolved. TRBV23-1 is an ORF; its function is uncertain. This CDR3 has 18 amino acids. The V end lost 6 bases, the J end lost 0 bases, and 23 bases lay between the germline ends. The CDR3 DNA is TGCGCCAGCAGCCCTTACTCGACGGAGGGCCCCTTGAACACTGAAGCTTTCTTT. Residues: CASSPYSTEGPLNTEAFF.

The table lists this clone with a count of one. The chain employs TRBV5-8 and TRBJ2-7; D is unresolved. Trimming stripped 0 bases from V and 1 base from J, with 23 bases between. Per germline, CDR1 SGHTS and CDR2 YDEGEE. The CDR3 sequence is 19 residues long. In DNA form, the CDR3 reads TGTGCCAGCAGCTTGGCTTTCTGGCCTGGCCGTGGCGAGTCCTACGAGCAGTACTTC. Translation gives CASSLAFWPGRGESYEQYF.

CDR3 sequence: CASGNPTGTGDYNEQFF. For the CDR3, the DNA is TGTGCTAGTGGCAACCCGACCGGGACAGGGGACTACAATGAGCAGTTCTTC. The chain carries TRBV12-5 and TRBJ2-1; 10 positions agree with TRBD1. With 6 bases clipped from V and 3 bases from J, the junction kept 11 bases outside the gene matches. The CDR3 consists of 17 residues. CDR1 and CDR2 from the germline V gene are LGHNT and FRNRAP.

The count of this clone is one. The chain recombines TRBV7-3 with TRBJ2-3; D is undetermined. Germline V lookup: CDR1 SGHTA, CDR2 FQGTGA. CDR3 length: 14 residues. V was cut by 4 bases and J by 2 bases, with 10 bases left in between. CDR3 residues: CASSSRHSTDTQYF. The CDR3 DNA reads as TGTGCCAGCAGCTCAAGGCATTCCACAGATACGCAGTATTTT.

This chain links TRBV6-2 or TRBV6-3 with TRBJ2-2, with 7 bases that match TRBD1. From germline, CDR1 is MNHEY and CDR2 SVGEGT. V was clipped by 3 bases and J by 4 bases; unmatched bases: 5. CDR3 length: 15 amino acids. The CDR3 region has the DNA TGTGCCAGCAGTTATGAGGGGGCGGGCACCGGGGAGCTGTTTTTT. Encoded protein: CASSYEGAGTGELFF.

CDR3: CASSAGGTVNTEAFF. CDR3 bases: TGTGCCAGCAGCGCGGGAGGGACAGTGAACACTGAAGCTTTCTTT. J is TRBJ1-1 and V is TRBV5-4, with 7 bases matching TRBD1. Germline V CDR1 and CDR2: SGHNT, YYREEE (reference sequence). With V trimmed by 4 bases and J by 0 bases, 6 bases remained unmatched. The CDR3 totals 15 residues.

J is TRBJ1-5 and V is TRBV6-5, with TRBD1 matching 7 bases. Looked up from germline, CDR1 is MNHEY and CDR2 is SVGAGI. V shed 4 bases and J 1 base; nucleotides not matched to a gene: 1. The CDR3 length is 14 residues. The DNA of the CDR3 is TGTGCCAGCAGTTCGACAGGGAGCAATCAGCCCCAGCATTTT. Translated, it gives CASSSTGSNQPQHF.

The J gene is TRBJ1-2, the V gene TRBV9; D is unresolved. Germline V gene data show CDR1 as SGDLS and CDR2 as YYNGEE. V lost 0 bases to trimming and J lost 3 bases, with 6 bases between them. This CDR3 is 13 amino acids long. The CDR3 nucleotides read TGTGCCAGCAGCGTAGGGGGAGACTATGGCTACACCTTC. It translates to CASSVGGDYGYTF.

This CDR3 reads CATSDRARGGYTF. For the CDR3, the DNA is TGTGCCACCAGTGATAGGGCGCGGGGTGGCTACACCTTC. The rearrangement joins TRBV24-1 to TRBJ1-2, with unresolved D. The CDR3 runs to 13 residues. The germline V gene has CDR1 KGHDR and CDR2 SFDVKD. The V end was cut by 3 bases, the J end by 7 bases, with 11 bases between.

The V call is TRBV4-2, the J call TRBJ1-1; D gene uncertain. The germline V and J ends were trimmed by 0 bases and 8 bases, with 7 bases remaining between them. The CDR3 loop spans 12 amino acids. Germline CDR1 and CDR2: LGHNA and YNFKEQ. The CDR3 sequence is CASSQDTFEAFF. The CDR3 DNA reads TGTGCCAGCAGCCAAGATACCTTCGAAGCTTTCTTT.

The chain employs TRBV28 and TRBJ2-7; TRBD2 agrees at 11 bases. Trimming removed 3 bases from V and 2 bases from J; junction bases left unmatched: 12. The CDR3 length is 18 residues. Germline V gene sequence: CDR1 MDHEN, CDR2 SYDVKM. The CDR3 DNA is TGTGCCAGCAGTTTTCTGACCCGACTAGCGGGAATAACCTACGAGCAGTACTTC. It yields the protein CASSFLTRLAGITYEQYF.